The 31 T cell receptor beta chains presented below share a single source sample, sequenced in a study of blood T cell repertoires in COVID-19. Profiled with immunoSEQ multiplex PCR; TCRdb holds only in-frame clones, not every one. Seen here are over 100,000 clones, 60% to 75% observed once, and the top ten hold approximately 1.9%. The sequencing input was peripheral blood. The receptor set was obtained from a woman in her 70s with acute or convalescent COVID-19.

Details on this clone: Other DNA sequences from this sample encode an identical CDR3 as well. This chain connects TRBV12-5 to TRBJ1-1; possible D gene TRBD1, 5 bases. The germline V gene encodes CDR1 LGHNT and CDR2 FRNRAP. The CDR3 sequence is 13 residues long. V shed 3 bases and J shed 0 bases, with 5 bases lying between them. The CDR3 nucleotides are TGTGCTAGTGGTTTAGGGGTGAACACTGAAGCTTTCTTT. Translation: CASGLGVNTEAFF.

CDR3 residues: CASSEVQGGGNTIYF. The CDR3 DNA is TGTGCCAGCAGTGAAGTTCAGGGTGGAGGAAACACCATATATTTT. The chain recombines TRBV2 with TRBJ1-3; tentatively, D is TRBD1 (5 bases). The CDR3 runs 15 residues. Germline V CDR1 and CDR2: SNHLY, FYNNEI. Trimming stripped 1 base from V and 4 bases from J, with 11 bases between.

V gene TRBV28 combines with J gene TRBJ2-4; TRBD2 aligns across 15 bases. The CDR3 consists of 17 residues. The trim removed 4 bases at V and 7 bases at J, leaving 8 bases unmatched. In germline, CDR1 is MDHEN, CDR2 SYDVKM. CDR3 region: CASSSGTSGRSGNIQYF. DNA for the CDR3: TGTGCCAGCAGTTCTGGGACTAGCGGGAGGTCGGGGAACATTCAGTACTTC.

The V gene is TRBV19, the J gene TRBJ2-3; D is perhaps TRBD2 (6 bases). The germline gives CDR1 LNHDA, CDR2 SQIVND (reference sequence). The CDR3 loop spans 14 amino acids. Trimming cost V 4 bases and J 7 bases, with 15 bases left between them. The CDR3 sequence: CASSRRGLGNTQYF. In DNA form, the CDR3 reads TGTGCCAGTAGTAGGCGGGGACTCGGAAATACGCAGTATTTT.

The V call is TRBV4-1, the J call TRBJ2-1; 9 nucleotides align to TRBD2. The CDR3 sequence is 18 residues long. The germline CDR1 and CDR2 sequences are MGHRA and YSYEKL. Trimming removed 5 bases from V and 3 bases from J; junction bases left unmatched: 14. CDR3 sequence reads: CASSSSPHSGSHYNEQFF. CDR3 bases: TGCGCCAGCAGCTCAAGTCCTCATAGCGGGAGTCACTACAATGAGCAGTTCTTC.

The V gene is TRBV10-3, the J gene TRBJ2-3, with 10 bases aligning to TRBD2. Germline-derived CDR1 and CDR2 are ENHRY and SYGVKD. The CDR3 has 15 amino acids. Trimming at V came to 4 bases and at J to 7 bases, leaving 8 bases not matched to a gene. The CDR3 DNA reads TGTGCCATCAGTGGTCTAGCGGGAGTAGAAAATACGCAGTATTTT. Protein product: CAISGLAGVENTQYF.

The rearrangement links TRBV5-1 to TRBJ1-2, with a tentative D call TRBD1 (5 bases). V was pared by 2 bases and J by 4 bases, with 12 bases between. The germline CDR1 and CDR2 sequences are SGHRS and YFSETQ. The CDR3 totals 14 residues. DNA for the CDR3: TGCGCCAGCAGCTTTTACGACAGCCTCTATGGCTACACCTTC. Encoded protein: CASSFYDSLYGYTF. Full variable domain (remainder filled in from reference TRBV5-1 and TRBJ1-2): KAGVTQTPRYLIKTRGQQVTLSCSPISGHRSVSWYQQTPGQGLQFLFEYFSETQRNKGNFPGRFSGRQFSNSRSEMNVSTLELGDSALYLCASSFYDSLYGYTFGSGTRLTVV.

V and J are TRBV11-2 and TRBJ2-7, with a tentative D call TRBD2 (7 bases). There are 15 residues in the CDR3. Per the germline V gene, CDR1 is SGHAT and CDR2 is FQNNGV. V lost 1 base, J lost 2 bases, and 12 bases lay in between. Here the CDR3 DNA reads TGTGCCAGCAGCTTAGGAAGGGGGGGACCCTACGAGCAGTACTTC. Translating gives CASSLGRGGPYEQYF.

CDR3 nucleotides: TGCCGCGGGGGCGGGGGGGCGGGAGTGTCCTACGAGCAGTACTTC. Translating it yields CRGGGGAGVSYEQYF. The chain recombines TRBV29-1 with TRBJ2-7; 9 nucleotides line up with TRBD2. CDR1 is SQVTM and CDR2 is ANQGSEA in the germline V gene. The CDR3 has 15 amino acids.

The rearrangement joins TRBV19 to TRBJ1-5, with 10 bases matching TRBD1. Germline trimming cut 5 bases from V and 7 bases from J; bases unmatched to any gene: 8. The CDR3 is 15 residues long. Germline CDR1 is LNHDA and CDR2 is SQIVND (reference sequence). The CDR3 DNA reads as TGTGCCAGTAGTCCATTGGACAGGGGGAAACAGCCCCAGCATTTT. Translation: CASSPLDRGKQPQHF.

This chain links TRBV10-1 with TRBJ1-1; D is perhaps TRBD1 (5 bases). V was trimmed by 6 bases and J by 5 bases, leaving 13 bases between them. The CDR3 runs to 13 residues. Germline CDR1 is WNHNN and CDR2 is SYGVQD (reference sequence). CDR3 coding DNA: TGCGCCAGCAGCAGAGCCGGGGGGACTGAAGCTTTCTTT. Translation gives CASSRAGGTEAFF.

The genes are TRBV5-1 and TRBJ1-6; TRBD1 agrees at 7 bases. V trimming: 4 bases; J trimming: 5 bases; junction bases outside the gene matches: 9. This CDR3 region has 16 residues. Germline CDR1 SGHRS, CDR2 YFSETQ. For the CDR3, the DNA is TGCGCCAGCAGCCTGGCGATCGGGACAGATAATTCACCCCTCCACTTT. Protein: CASSLAIGTDNSPLHF.

This clone was seen a few times. The chain employs TRBV11-2 and TRBJ1-2, with 8 bases matching TRBD1. This CDR3 has 16 amino acids. V shed 2 bases, J shed 6 bases, and the junction held 11 bases outside the gene matches. The germline V gene has CDR1 SGHAT and CDR2 FQNNGV. CDR3 amino acids: CASSLRNRGRVHGYTF. In DNA, the CDR3 is TGTGCCAGCAGCTTAAGAAACAGGGGGAGAGTGCATGGCTACACCTTC.

This chain uses TRBV5-1 with TRBJ1-4, with 10 bases identical to TRBD1. V was pared by 4 bases and J by 3 bases, with 6 bases of the junction left unmatched. The CDR3 has 16 amino acids. Germline lookup yields CDR1 SGHRS and CDR2 YFSETQ. The CDR3: CASSTGQGEANEKLFF. The CDR3 DNA reads as TGCGCCAGCAGCACCGGACAGGGGGAGGCTAATGAAAAACTGTTTTTT. The complete variable domain, with remaining parts taken from reference TRBV5-1 and TRBJ1-4, reads KAGVTQTPRYLIKTRGQQVTLSCSPISGHRSVSWYQQTPGQGLQFLFEYFSETQRNKGNFPGRFSGRQFSNSRSEMNVSTLELGDSALYLCASSTGQGEANEKLFFGSGTQLSVL.

The chain couples TRBV5-1 to TRBJ2-6; D unresolved. The CDR3 has 14 amino acids. Per the germline V gene, CDR1 is SGHRS and CDR2 is YFSETQ. The V and J ends lost 0 bases and 2 bases respectively, with 3 bases between them. The DNA for the CDR3 is TGCGCCAGCAGCTTGGCTGCTGGGGCCAACGTCCTGACTTTC. The encoded protein is CASSLAAGANVLTF.

The chain recombines TRBV12-3 or TRBV12-4 with TRBJ2-1, with 7 bases lining up with TRBD1. CDR3 length equals 12 residues. V lost 6 bases, J lost 10 bases, and 6 bases stayed unmatched. CDR3 in amino acids: CASRRQGWEQFF. As DNA, the CDR3 is TGTGCCAGCAGACGACAGGGCTGGGAGCAGTTCTTC.

This chain joins TRBV6-1 and TRBJ2-1; a weak D match, TRBD2 (5 bases). The V end was cut by 3 bases, the J end by 4 bases, with 13 bases between. This CDR3 region has 15 residues. Germline loops: CDR1 MNHNS, CDR2 SASEGT. The CDR3 protein is CASSEWGDPYNEQFF. CDR3 sequence (DNA): TGTGCCAGCAGTGAGTGGGGAGACCCTTACAATGAGCAGTTCTTC.

The V gene is TRBV3-1 (or the pseudogene TRBV3-2), the J gene TRBJ1-4; a possible D gene is TRBD1 (5 bases). From germline, CDR1 is LGHDT and CDR2 YNNKEL (reference sequence). The CDR3 runs 15 residues. V lost 0 bases, J lost 8 bases, and 13 bases lay in between. The CDR3 protein is CASSQDRAGYEKLFF. CDR3 DNA: TGTGCCAGCAGCCAAGATCGGGCAGGGTACGAAAAACTGTTTTTT.

The chain links TRBV5-1 to TRBJ1-4; D is perhaps TRBD1 (6 bases). V was pared by 1 base and J by 3 bases, with 10 bases between. CDR1 SGHRS and CDR2 YFSETQ come from the germline V gene. CDR3 length: 15 residues. CDR3 loop: CASSLYTGSNEKLFF. The CDR3 nucleotides read TGCGCCAGCAGCTTGTACACAGGGTCTAATGAAAAACTGTTTTTT.

This chain connects TRBV12-3 or TRBV12-4 to TRBJ2-2; no clear D gene. V dropped 5 bases and J dropped 4 bases, with 8 bases sitting between them. This CDR3 region has 13 residues. The CDR3 sequence is CASSLLSTGELFF. CDR3 in DNA: TGTGCCAGCAGTCTCCTAAGCACCGGGGAGCTGTTTTTT.

This chain connects TRBV27 to TRBJ2-2, with TRBD1 matching over 12 bases. Losses at the gene ends were 5 bases for V and 6 bases for J; bases not matched to a gene: 10. The germline CDR1 and CDR2 sequences are MNHEY and SMNVEV (reference sequence). This CDR3 spans 17 amino acids. CDR3 coding DNA: TGTGCCAGCAGTCCCAAGGGACAGGGGGCTTTGGCCGGGGAGCTGTTTTTT. The encoded protein is CASSPKGQGALAGELFF.

The genes are TRBV2 and TRBJ2-3; 9 bases line up with TRBD2. CDR1 and CDR2 from the germline V gene are SNHLY and FYNNEI. Trimming took 3 bases from V and 3 from J; bases not matched to a gene: 4. The CDR3 runs 15 residues. CDR3 in DNA: TGTGCCAGCAGTGAGGGGCTAGCGGGGACAGATACGCAGTATTTT. This gives the protein CASSEGLAGTDTQYF.

Written as DNA, the CDR3 is TGTGCCAGCTCCGGGGGGCTGACAGGCCTACAAGAGACCCAGTACTTC. Amino acids: CASSGGLTGLQETQYF. V gene TRBV2 combines with J gene TRBJ2-5; TRBD2 is a possible D gene (7 bases). CDR1 and CDR2 (germline): SNHLY, FYNNEI. The CDR3 loop spans 16 amino acids. The V end was cut by 8 bases, the J end by 2 bases, with 21 bases between.

The CDR3 DNA reads as TGTGCCAGCAGCTTAGGGACTAGTCCCTACAATGAGCAGTTCTTC. Encoded protein: CASSLGTSPYNEQFF. The chain combines TRBV11-2 with TRBJ2-1; 7 nucleotides line up with TRBD2. The CDR3 contains 15 residues. Germline CDR1 reads SGHAT; CDR2 reads FQNNGV. After removal of 1 base from V and 2 bases from J, the junction contained 2 bases not matched to a gene.

The V and J genes are TRBV5-4 and TRBJ2-5, with a possible D match to TRBD1 (5 bases). Trimming pared 0 bases from V and 1 base from J, leaving 10 bases between. The V gene's germline CDR1 is SGHNT and CDR2 YYREEE (reference sequence). The CDR3 is 15 residues long. CDR3 DNA sequence: TGTGCCAGCAGCTTGGTCAACAGGATCCAAGAGACCCAGTACTTC. Protein sequence: CASSLVNRIQETQYF.

The chain joins TRBV5-1 to TRBJ1-5; possibly TRBD1 for D (6 bases). V was clipped by 4 bases and J by 6 bases, with 14 bases between them. Looked up from germline, CDR1 is SGHRS and CDR2 is YFSETQ. The length of the CDR3 is 14 residues. CDR3 nucleotide sequence: TGCGCCAGCAGCCCTACAGGGAGGGCTCAGCCCCAGCATTTT. This codes for CASSPTGRAQPQHF. Drawing the rest from reference TRBV5-1 and TRBJ1-5, the complete variable domain is KAGVTQTPRYLIKTRGQQVTLSCSPISGHRSVSWYQQTPGQGLQFLFEYFSETQRNKGNFPGRFSGRQFSNSRSEMNVSTLELGDSALYLCASSPTGRAQPQHFGDGTRLSIL.

The V and J genes are TRBV29-1 and TRBJ2-7; weak D call: TRBD1 (5 bases). V lost 5 bases and J 3 bases, leaving 11 bases between the germline ends. Germline V CDR1 and CDR2: SQVTM, ANQGSEA. This CDR3 spans 12 amino acids. The CDR3, as DNA: TGCAGCGTTACCCGCGACAGCTACGAGCAGTACTTC. This gives the protein CSVTRDSYEQYF.

The rearrangement joins TRBV12-3 or TRBV12-4 to TRBJ2-7; no firm D call. Trimming shortened V by 6 bases and J by 2 bases, and 5 bases separated the two germline ends. The CDR3 has 11 residues. Written as DNA, the CDR3 is TGTGCCAGCAGCCGAGCCTACGAGCAGTACTTC. Translating it yields CASSRAYEQYF.

Concerning this clone itself: Relative to the germline gene, one junction end is altered; a read error may explain this. The sample carries other DNA sequences with the same CDR3. The CDR3 here is CASSPMRLSGDNEQFF. CDR3 nucleotide sequence: TGCGCTAGCAGCCCCATGCGCCTTAGCGGCGACAATGAGCAGTTCTTC. The chain has TRBV5-1 and TRBJ2-1; possibly TRBD2 for D (6 bases). Germline CDR1 is SGHRS and CDR2 is YFSETQ. The CDR3 loop spans 16 amino acids.

The genes are TRBV3-1 (or the pseudogene TRBV3-2) and TRBJ1-1; tentative D call: TRBD1 (6 bases). Germline CDR1 is LGHDT and CDR2 is YNNKEL (reference sequence). The V end lost 6 bases, the J end lost 10 bases, and 15 bases lay between the germline ends. This CDR3 has 12 residues. The CDR3 reads CASRDYQGRAFF. The CDR3, as DNA: TGTGCCAGCAGGGATTATCAGGGGAGAGCTTTCTTT.

The V call is TRBV6-5, the J call TRBJ1-6, with 7 bases lining up with TRBD1. The CDR3 length is 14 residues. CDR1 and CDR2 (germline): MNHEY, SVGAGI. The ends lost 2 bases at V and 8 bases at J; junction bases unmatched: 3. In DNA form, the CDR3 reads TGTGCCAGCAGTTACCGCGGGACAGATTCACCCCTCCACTTT. Amino acid sequence: CASSYRGTDSPLHF.